This T cell receptor (beta chain) is from a study of cytomegalovirus exposure and HLA in healthy donors. The germline V gene has CDR1 SGHTS and CDR2 YDEGEE. Between the trimmed V and J ends, which lost 0 bases and 1 base, there was a span of 8 bases. The CDR3 length is 15 residues. The PCR had 60 Vbeta and 13 Jbeta primers. The repertoire was sequenced with immunoSEQ multiplex PCR; TCRdb's copy has only in-frame clones and lacks some. This table has some 48,000 clones, over 60% appearing once. Points from the study as a whole: Sequencing likely generated an artifact that appeared as a cluster of highly shared sequence variants. Some V segments, including TRBV6-2 and TRBV6-3, were excluded as indistinguishable.

Turning to this clone: No antigen is known for it.

Sequenced input: PBMCs. This rearrangement joins TRBV5-8 to TRBJ2-4; D possibly corresponds to TRBD2 (6 bases). This receptor was taken from a man younger than 40 in good health and CMV-seropositive. In DNA, the CDR3 is TGTGCCAGCAGCTTGGTCCGGGGGGCCAAAAACATTCAGTACTTC. Protein: CASSLVRGAKNIQYF.